This passage covers 25 T cell receptor beta chains from one sample sequenced in a study of blood T cell repertoires in COVID-19. The method was immunoSEQ multiplex PCR; TCRdb's version includes in-frame clones alone and lacks a portion of them. Here the sample spans 150,000 to 200,000 clones, under 90% being singletons. The sequencing input was PBMCs or T cells enriched from blood (not recorded which). The receptors stem from a man aged 50-59 years who had recovered from COVID-19.

The chain recombines TRBV19 with TRBJ1-2; tentatively, D is TRBD1 (6 bases). The V end was cut by 7 bases, the J end by 6 bases, with 33 bases between. This CDR3 comprises 19 residues. The germline CDR1 and CDR2 sequences are LNHDA and SQIVND (reference sequence). CDR3: CASTLTWEGGASDEHGYTF. The CDR3 DNA reads as TGTGCCAGTACTCTGACATGGGAAGGGGGAGCGTCTGATGAACATGGCTACACCTTC.

This clone was counted only a few times. The V gene is TRBV7-2, the J gene TRBJ2-1; 9 bases agree with TRBD1. The V gene's germline CDR1 is SGHTA and CDR2 FQGNSA. V dropped 0 bases and J dropped 8; count of bases not matched to a gene: 5. The CDR3 is 15 amino acids. This chain's CDR3 is CASSLAGQGVHEQFF. The CDR3 DNA follows: TGTGCCAGCAGCTTAGCGGGACAGGGAGTCCATGAGCAGTTCTTC.

In DNA form, the CDR3 reads TGTGCCAGCTCACCACCGGAGGGGATCCATGGCTACACCTTC. Translated, it gives CASSPPEGIHGYTF. The chain couples TRBV18 to TRBJ1-2, with a possible D match to TRBD1 (5 bases). In germline, CDR1 is KGHSH, CDR2 LQKENI. CDR3 length: 14 amino acids. V dropped 0 bases and J dropped 6 bases, with 11 bases sitting between them.

The genes are TRBV10-3 and TRBJ1-1; 8 nucleotides line up with TRBD1. Germline lookup yields CDR1 ENHRY and CDR2 SYGVKD. The CDR3 totals 13 residues. V was pared by 3 bases and J by 10 bases, with 7 bases of the junction left unmatched. The DNA of the CDR3 is TGTGCCATCAGTGACCTACAGGGGGAGAGAGCTTTCTTT. Amino acid sequence: CAISDLQGERAFF.

The J gene is TRBJ2-3, the V gene TRBV6-2 or TRBV6-3, with TRBD2 identical over 11 bases. Germline V gives CDR1 MNHEY, CDR2 SVGEGT. The J segment lost 6 bases and the V segment lost 2 bases, leaving 4 bases of the junction unmatched. The CDR3 extends over 15 amino acids. In DNA form, the CDR3 reads TGTGCCAGCAGTTACGGGGGACTAGCGGTCGATACGCAGTATTTT. Its translation is CASSYGGLAVDTQYF.

This chain uses TRBV6-5 with TRBJ1-2; D is ambiguous. Trimming stripped 10 bases from V and 8 bases from J, with 14 bases between. This CDR3 contains 11 residues. Per germline, CDR1 MNHEY and CDR2 SVGAGI. The CDR3 is CATSRGSGYTF. Written as DNA, the CDR3 is TGTGCCACCTCGCGGGGATCCGGCTACACCTTC.

On this clone: The CDR3 carries no conserved terminal phenylalanine or tryptophan, so it likely arises from a read error. No DNA is shown, since the ends of the CDR3 on it are uncertain; the CDR3 is the one TCRdb lists. The V and J genes are TRBV28 and TRBJ1-1. Germline-derived CDR1 and CDR2 are MDHEN and SYDVKM. The CDR3 is 9 amino acids in total, end residues counted. The CDR3 protein is CASIIKEAA.

This chain joins TRBV7-9 and TRBJ2-3; 8 bases fit TRBD1. CDR3 length: 15 residues. V lost 5 bases and J lost 0; bases outside the gene matches: 4. Germline V gene data show CDR1 as SEHNR and CDR2 as FQNEAQ (reference sequence). CDR3 DNA: TGTGCCAGCAGCCAGGACAGGGCTAGCACAGATACGCAGTATTTT. Protein sequence: CASSQDRASTDTQYF.

The chain employs TRBV25-1 and TRBJ1-6; D is unresolved. The CDR3 is 15 residues long. Germline V gene lookup returns CDR1 MGHDK and CDR2 SYGVNS. V lost 1 base, J lost 8 bases, and 12 bases lay in between. The CDR3 coding sequence is TGTGCCAGCAGTGAATCCGTCAGGTCCCATTCACCCCTCCACTTT. This translates into CASSESVRSHSPLHF.

This chain connects TRBV4-2 to TRBJ2-7; 7 nucleotides agree with TRBD1. The ends lost 0 bases at V and 1 base at J; junction bases unmatched: 3. Germline V gene sequence: CDR1 LGHNA, CDR2 YNFKEQ. The CDR3 contains 15 residues. DNA of the CDR3: TGTGCCAGCAGCCAAGAAAGGGACAGTTCCTACGAGCAGTACTTC. Its protein product is CASSQERDSSYEQYF.

This clone was seen a handful of times. The chain combines TRBV19 with TRBJ1-1; 7 positions agree with TRBD1. The CDR3 spans 15 residues. J gave up 3 bases and V 3 bases, and 7 bases lay outside the gene matches. The germline CDR1 and CDR2 sequences are LNHDA and SQIVND (reference sequence). CDR3 DNA sequence: TGTGCCAGTAGTATCCCGACAGGGATTTACACTGAAGCTTTCTTT. This codes for CASSIPTGIYTEAFF.

V is TRBV2 and J is TRBJ1-6, with a possible D match to TRBD1 (6 bases). Germline-derived CDR1 and CDR2 are SNHLY and FYNNEI. The CDR3 contains 12 residues. V shed 5 bases and J shed 15 bases, with 14 bases lying between them. CDR3 residues: CASSFYRVGLHF. CDR3 DNA sequence: TGTGCCAGCAGTTTTTACAGGGTAGGCCTCCACTTT. The full variable domain, its missing parts supplied by reference TRBV2 and TRBJ1-6, is EPEVTQTPSHQVTQMGQEVILRCVPISNHLYFYWYRQILGQKVEFLVSFYNNEISEKSEIFDDQFSVERPDGSNFTLKIRSTKLEDSAMYFCASSFYRVGLHFGNGTRLTVT.

The chain recombines TRBV10-3 with TRBJ1-2; tentative D call: TRBD1 (6 bases). The CDR3 runs 14 residues. Trimming took 0 bases from V and 4 from J, leaving 9 bases between them. Per the germline V gene, CDR1 is ENHRY and CDR2 is SYGVKD. The CDR3 sequence: CAISESQGSYGYTF. CDR3 sequence (DNA): TGTGCCATCAGTGAGTCACAGGGCTCCTATGGCTACACCTTC.

The rearrangement links TRBV12-3 or TRBV12-4 to TRBJ2-5; D possibly corresponds to TRBD2 (5 bases). The CDR3 is 13 amino acids. Between the trimmed V and J ends, which lost 1 base and 5 bases, there was a span of 8 bases. CDR3 sequence (DNA): TGTGCCAGCAGTTTAGGAGGGATTGAGACCCAGTACTTC. Its protein is CASSLGGIETQYF.

This clone was recorded once. The chain's CDR3 is CASSLGRGIQYF. The CDR3 DNA is TGTGCCAGCAGTCTCGGACGGGGCATTCAGTACTTC. The chain links TRBV27 to TRBJ2-4; a possible D gene is TRBD2 (5 bases). Between the trimmed V and J ends, which lost 5 bases and 9 bases, there was a span of 11 bases. Per germline, CDR1 MNHEY and CDR2 SMNVEV (reference sequence). This CDR3 has 12 residues.

The V gene is TRBV28, the J gene TRBJ1-3, with D tentatively TRBD1 (6 bases). V dropped 4 bases and J dropped 3 bases, with 13 bases sitting between them. The CDR3 totals 15 residues. CDR1 and CDR2 (germline): MDHEN, SYDVKM. The CDR3 sequence is CASSSVTGFGNTIYF. The CDR3 coding sequence is TGTGCCAGCAGTTCGGTAACAGGGTTTGGAAACACCATATATTTT.

This clone was found a few times. The V call is TRBV6-6, the J call TRBJ1-6; 7 positions match TRBD1. This CDR3 contains 17 residues. V shed 6 bases, J shed 5 bases, and the junction held 13 bases outside the gene matches. From germline, CDR1 is MNHNY and CDR2 SVGAGI (reference sequence). The CDR3 loop is CASRRGDRRKNNSPLHF. The CDR3, as DNA: TGTGCCAGCAGACGAGGGGACAGACGAAAGAATAATTCACCCCTCCACTTT.

V and J are TRBV3-1 (or the pseudogene TRBV3-2) and TRBJ2-5; 12 positions agree with TRBD2. The CDR3 has 16 amino acids. Germline lookup yields CDR1 LGHDT and CDR2 YNNKEL (reference sequence). V lost 1 base and J lost 9; bases outside the gene matches: 9. The CDR3 sequence: CASSQVSSGGGGSQYF. The DNA of the CDR3 is TGTGCCAGCAGCCAAGTATCTAGCGGGGGGGGAGGGTCCCAGTACTTC.

The chain has TRBV19 and TRBJ2-3; D is unclear. The germline gives CDR1 LNHDA, CDR2 SQIVND (reference sequence). Trimming stripped 5 bases from V and 6 bases from J, with 6 bases between. The CDR3 has 11 residues. CDR3 in DNA: TGTGCCAGTAGTCTCGGGGATACGCAGTATTTT. The encoded protein is CASSLGDTQYF.

V gene TRBV19 combines with J gene TRBJ1-2, with 10 bases lining up with TRBD1. The germline gives CDR1 LNHDA, CDR2 SQIVND (reference sequence). J gave up 5 bases and V 3 bases, and 3 bases lay outside the gene matches. The length of the CDR3 is 14 residues. CDR3 DNA sequence: TGTGCCAGTAGTATGGGACAGGGGCCATATGGCTACACCTTC. This gives the protein CASSMGQGPYGYTF.

J is TRBJ1-1 and V is TRBV5-1, with 8 bases fitting TRBD1. Germline V CDR1 and CDR2: SGHRS, YFSETQ. The CDR3 consists of 15 residues. The ends lost 1 base at V and 6 bases at J; junction bases unmatched: 8. The CDR3 sequence: CASSLSGQVSAEAFF. The CDR3 DNA reads as TGCGCCAGCAGCTTGTCGGGACAGGTGAGCGCTGAAGCTTTCTTT.

This chain joins TRBV18 and TRBJ1-1, with 8 bases lining up with TRBD1. The CDR3 is made up of 15 amino acids. Germline V gives CDR1 KGHSH, CDR2 LQKENI. V gave up 1 base and J gave up 7 bases; unmatched junction bases: 8. The CDR3 is CASSPLPGGEIEAFF. CDR3 bases: TGTGCCAGCTCACCACTACCAGGGGGCGAAATTGAAGCTTTCTTT.

The chain carries TRBV4-1 and TRBJ2-7; 8 bases align to TRBD1. This CDR3 contains 16 residues. V was pared by 1 base and J by 3 bases, with 8 bases of the junction left unmatched. The germline CDR1 and CDR2 sequences are MGHRA and YSYEKL. The CDR3 region is CASSQGTGWVHYEQYF. CDR3 coding DNA: TGCGCCAGCAGCCAAGGGACAGGGTGGGTCCACTACGAGCAGTACTTC.

J is TRBJ1-2 and V is TRBV7-3; TRBD1 aligns across 12 bases. After removal of 0 bases from V and 2 bases from J, the junction contained 1 base not matched to a gene. This CDR3 is 16 amino acids long. Germline CDR1 is SGHTA and CDR2 is FQGTGA. DNA of the CDR3: TGTGCCAGCAGCTTAACGGGACAGGGGGCGAACTATGGCTACACCTTC. This sequence encodes CASSLTGQGANYGYTF.

This chain connects TRBV13 to TRBJ2-3, with 7 bases that match TRBD2. V trimming: 4 bases; J trimming: 2 bases; junction bases outside the gene matches: 12. Germline-derived CDR1 and CDR2 are PRHDT and FYEKMQ (reference sequence). The CDR3 has 17 amino acids. CDR3 bases: TGTGCCAGCAGCTCCGGGACTACCGCGGGGTACACAGATACGCAGTATTTT. The encoded protein is CASSSGTTAGYTDTQYF.